A selection of T cell receptor beta chains follows, all from one sample in a study of T cell responses to AZD1222 COVID-19 vaccine. Only in-frame clones appear in the TCRdb table, and some are missing; sequencing was by immunoSEQ multiplex PCR. The sample holds 150,000 or so clones, 90% seen once. This specimen consisted of peripheral blood, obtained 28 days after the second AZD1222 dose. The receptors here all came from an adult who received the AZD1222 COVID-19 vaccine. Each CDR3 is given with its conserved first and last residue. The order of the fields is J gene, clone size, V gene, D gene, CDR3 protein, CDR3 DNA. The D gene is left open where the match is weak. The size entry is marked missing in some rows and otherwise reads once, few, many or a size class.

TRBJ2-6,-,TRBV19,-,CASSIRGPGANVLTF,TGTGCCAGTAGTATAAGGGGACCTGGGGCCAACGTCCTGACTTTC
TRBJ2-2,-,TRBV5-4,TRBD2,CASSLSSGKTGELFF,TGTGCCAGCAGCTTGTCTAGCGGAAAAACCGGGGAGCTGTTTTTT
TRBJ2-3,-,TRBV28,-,CASSSLWDTQYF,TGTGCCAGCAGCTCCCTCTGGGATACGCAGTATTTT
TRBJ2-5,few,TRBV29-1,-,CSVVGTYQETQYF,TGCAGCGTCGTCGGGACTTACCAAGAGACCCAGTACTTC
TRBJ2-7,-,TRBV10-3,TRBD1,CAISERQGAIYEQYF,TGTGCCATCAGTGAGCGACAGGGGGCGATCTACGAGCAGTACTTC
TRBJ1-1,-,TRBV5-6,-,CASSLSGRKDTEAFF,TGTGCCAGCAGCTTGTCAGGGAGAAAGGACACTGAAGCTTTCTTT
TRBJ2-2,-,TRBV3-1/TRBV3-2,TRBD1,CASSLMQGAQSGELFF,TGTGCCAGCAGCCTTATGCAGGGGGCGCAGTCCGGGGAGCTGTTTTTT
TRBJ1-1,-,TRBV5-1,-,CASSQGTPGTEAFF,TGCGCCAGCAGCCAAGGGACCCCGGGGACTGAAGCTTTCTTT
TRBJ2-2,-,TRBV30,-,CAWSGWDSSYTGELFF,TGTGCCTGGAGTGGATGGGACTCCTCGTACACCGGGGAGCTGTTTTTT
TRBJ1-3,-,TRBV7-9,TRBD1,CASSFGTGAVRSGNTIYF,TGTGCCAGCAGCTTTGGGACAGGAGCTGTGAGGTCTGGAAACACCATATATTTT